This TCR beta chain comes out of a study of PD-1 blockade in classical Hodgkin lymphoma. Whole-study results and caveats: The drivers behind the repertoire differences, possibly disease activity or prior therapy, remain undefined. Significantly greater TCR diversity emerged by C4D1 in CD4+ cells but not CD8+ cells.

Indicated time point: cycle 4 day 1 (C4D1), after six to seven weeks of nivolumab. With no exception, relapse followed autologous stem cell transplantation in all patients, and brentuximab vedotin exposure varied. Clones were sequenced by immunoSEQ multiplex PCR, and TCRdb holds only the in-frame ones, with some missing. This sample has 25,000 to 35,000 clones; around 74% occur once, and the top ten carry around 3.7%. Germline loops: CDR1 MNHNY, CDR2 SVGAGI (reference sequence). Deletions cut 6 bases from V and 11 bases from J, with 19 bases between. The CDR3 has 13 amino acids. As to this clone: What it binds is unknown.

The sequencing used peripheral blood mononuclear cells (PBMCs), collected before the fourth cycle of nivolumab. This chain connects TRBV6-6 to TRBJ1-1; D ambiguous. The clonotype was recovered from a human donor with classical Hodgkin lymphoma. The CDR3 bases are TGTGCCAGCAGCCGCCCCGGCGTGACGGGGGCTTTCTTT. Protein: CASSRPGVTGAFF.